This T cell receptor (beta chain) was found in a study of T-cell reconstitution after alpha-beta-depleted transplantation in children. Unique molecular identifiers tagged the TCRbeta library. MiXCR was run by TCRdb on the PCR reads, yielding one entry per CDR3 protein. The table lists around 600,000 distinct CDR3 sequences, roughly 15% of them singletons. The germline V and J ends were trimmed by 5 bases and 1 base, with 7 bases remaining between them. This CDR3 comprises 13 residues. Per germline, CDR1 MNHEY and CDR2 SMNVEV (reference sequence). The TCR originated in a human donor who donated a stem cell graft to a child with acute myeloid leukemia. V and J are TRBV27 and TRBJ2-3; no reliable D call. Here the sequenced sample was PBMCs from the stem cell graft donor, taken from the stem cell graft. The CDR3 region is CASSRSGTDTQYF. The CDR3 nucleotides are TGTGCCAGCAGTAGATCTGGCACAGATACGCAGTATTTT.